This is a list of T cell receptor beta chains from one sample in a study of blood T cell repertoires in COVID-19. TCRdb's table, derived via immunoSEQ multiplex PCR, lists solely in-frame clones and lacks some. In the table there are roughly 100,000 clones, 84% of which are singletons. Source material: peripheral blood. The receptor source for this set is an older woman with acute or convalescent COVID-19. Each CDR3 is given with its conserved first and last residue. Each record gives: D gene, clone size, V gene, J gene, CDR3 protein, CDR3 DNA. The D gene is left open where the match is weak. Rows may omit the clone size; those that give it use once, few, many or a size class.

.,.,TRBV19,TRBJ2-6,CASSAKTDRFVNVLTF,TGTGCCAGTAGTGCTAAGACAGACCGGTTTGTCAACGTCCTGACTTTC
TRBD1,.,TRBV18,TRBJ1-4,CASSPSESRGLEKLFF,TGTGCCAGCTCACCATCAGAATCAAGGGGGCTGGAAAAACTGTTTTTT
TRBD1,.,TRBV28,TRBJ2-3,CASGTATDTQYF,TGTGCCAGCGGGACAGCCACAGATACGCAGTATTTT
.,.,TRBV19,TRBJ1-1,CASIITTGTGPAFF,TGTGCCAGTATTATAACCACAGGGACGGGTCCGGCTTTCTTT
TRBD2,.,TRBV28,TRBJ2-1,CASSLVLAAERSDEQFF,TGTGCCAGCAGTTTAGTCCTAGCGGCAGAACGTAGCGATGAGCAGTTCTTC
TRBD2,.,TRBV6-2/TRBV6-3,TRBJ2-1,CASSYWTSGYNEQFF,TGTGCCAGCAGTTATTGGACTAGCGGTTACAATGAGCAGTTCTTC
.,.,TRBV4-1,TRBJ1-1,CASSQEGEGRRAEAFF,TGCGCCAGCAGCCAAGAGGGGGAGGGTAGGCGCGCTGAAGCTTTCTTT
TRBD2,.,TRBV7-9,TRBJ2-3,CASRPGVAGPTDTQYF,TGTGCCAGCAGACCAGGGGTAGCGGGACCCACAGATACGCAGTATTTT
.,.,TRBV7-9,TRBJ1-4,CASSPWRDNEKLFF,TGTGCCAGCAGCCCGTGGCGGGATAATGAAAAACTGTTTTTT
.,.,TRBV25-1,TRBJ1-2,CASSQGAEPYGYTF,TGTGCCAGCAGTCAAGGGGCAGAACCCTATGGCTACACCTTC
.,once,TRBV2,TRBJ2-2,CASRGGITGELFF,TGTGCCAGCAGAGGAGGGATCACCGGGGAGCTGTTTTTT
TRBD1,.,TRBV6-5,TRBJ1-2,CASSYSYSGGNYGYTF,TGTGCCAGCAGTTACTCGTATTCAGGGGGGAACTATGGCTACACCTTC
TRBD1,few,TRBV4-1,TRBJ1-1,CASSQFVPGGLLNTEAFF,TGCGCCAGCAGCCAATTTGTCCCAGGGGGCCTTTTGAACACTGAAGCTTTCTTT
.,many,TRBV3-1/TRBV3-2,TRBJ1-6,CASSQEPGVFSPLHF,TGTGCCAGCAGCCAAGAGCCGGGGGTGTTCTCACCCCTCCACTTT
.,.,TRBV3-1/TRBV3-2,TRBJ2-5,CASSQRGEETQYF,TGTGCCAGCAGCCAACGGGGTGAGGAGACCCAGTACTTC
TRBD1,.,TRBV5-1,TRBJ2-7,CASRTQGREYEQYF,TGCGCCAGCAGGACACAGGGGCGCGAATACGAGCAGTACTTC
.,.,TRBV14,TRBJ1-1,CASSLNRDTEAFF,TGTGCCAGCAGCCTAAACAGGGACACTGAAGCTTTCTTT
.,.,TRBV5-5,TRBJ2-1,CASSLEGAYNEQFF,TGTGCCAGCAGCTTGGAAGGGGCCTACAATGAGCAGTTCTTC
.,.,TRBV7-3,TRBJ2-1,CASSPAGVSSYNEQFF,TGTGCCAGCAGCCCGGCCGGGGTTAGCTCCTACAATGAGCAGTTCTTC
.,.,TRBV19,TRBJ1-2,CASSIKTDRQDYTF,TGTGCCAGTAGTATCAAGACAGACCGCCAGGACTACACCTTC
TRBD2,once,TRBV9,TRBJ2-3,CASSVVAGDTDTQYF,TGTGCCAGCAGCGTTGTAGCGGGAGACACAGATACGCAGTATTTT
.,.,TRBV6-5,TRBJ1-1,CASTRRGAVNTEAFF,TGTGCCAGCACCCGACGGGGGGCGGTAAACACTGAAGCTTTCTTT
.,.,TRBV6-4,TRBJ2-3,CASRRGSAEDTQYF,TGTGCCAGCAGAAGGGGGTCGGCTGAGGATACGCAGTATTTT